Detailed here is one TCR beta chain. This sample was included in a study of graft-versus-host responses after intestinal transplantation. Study summary: Recipients uniformly received anti-thymocyte globulin induction, followed by tacrolimus and steroids for two to four years.

Generated by immunoSEQ multiplex PCR, the TCRdb table keeps only in-frame clones and is missing some. This sample has fewer than 25,000 clones; about 60% occur once, and the top ten carry just over 1%. The reaction was completed, and proliferating CFSE-low CD3+CD4+ and CD3+CD8+ responders were then sorted. General study results and limits: Allografts carried high graft-versus-host to host-versus-graft clonal ratios in patients having graft-donor T cell macrochimerism. Ileal or blood samples showed some GvH clones first, and such clones were also found in recipient marrow.

Between the trimmed V and J ends, which lost 0 bases and 5 bases, there was a span of 8 bases. Germline lookup yields CDR1 GTSNPN and CDR2 SVGIG (reference sequence). The CDR3 covers 13 residues. The chain is built from TRBV30 and TRBJ1-5; a possible D gene is TRBD1 (5 bases). This clonotype was obtained from a human patient who received an intestinal transplant. The sample consisted of alloreactive CD4+ T cells from a mixed lymphocyte reaction culture, taken before intestinal transplant. Subset here: CFSE-low proliferating T cells sorted from approximately six-day pre-transplant mixed lymphocyte reaction (GvH or HvG direction). CDR3 DNA sequence: TGTGCCTGGAGTGTATGGGGGGATCAGCCCCAGCATTTT. Translated, it gives CAWSVWGDQPQHF.